The T cell receptor (beta chain) under discussion was sequenced for a study of CD8 T cells in ankylosing spondylitis. Study results and caveats: What seemed typical of ankylosing spondylitis blood was a TCR beta motif built from eight highly homologous variants. The authors found the disease-linked clones to be CD8+ and relatively rare in peripheral blood. Clones tied to disease were said to be significantly enriched in matched ankylosing spondylitis synovial fluid.

Turning to this clonotype: What it binds is not known.

Libraries for TCR beta were made by quantitative 5'-RACE with molecular barcodes. TCRdb reprocessed the 5' RACE reads with MiXCR, giving one entry per CDR3 protein. This sample carries 800,000 to 900,000 distinct CDR3 sequences, approximately 12% of them seen once, and the ten largest clones take 0.51%. The V and J ends lost 0 bases and 6 bases, in that order; junction bases with no gene match: 6. The CDR3 is 15 amino acids. Looked up from germline, CDR1 is DFQATT and CDR2 is SNEGSKA (reference sequence). The specimen was blood, either unsorted or a sorted T cell fraction (not recorded which). The chain links TRBV20-1 to TRBJ2-7; 12 bases are shared with TRBD2. This receptor was taken from a male donor with ankylosing spondylitis. CDR3: CSARDYTSGRIEQYF. CDR3 sequence (DNA): TGCAGTGCTAGAGATTACACTAGCGGGAGGATCGAGCAGTACTTC.